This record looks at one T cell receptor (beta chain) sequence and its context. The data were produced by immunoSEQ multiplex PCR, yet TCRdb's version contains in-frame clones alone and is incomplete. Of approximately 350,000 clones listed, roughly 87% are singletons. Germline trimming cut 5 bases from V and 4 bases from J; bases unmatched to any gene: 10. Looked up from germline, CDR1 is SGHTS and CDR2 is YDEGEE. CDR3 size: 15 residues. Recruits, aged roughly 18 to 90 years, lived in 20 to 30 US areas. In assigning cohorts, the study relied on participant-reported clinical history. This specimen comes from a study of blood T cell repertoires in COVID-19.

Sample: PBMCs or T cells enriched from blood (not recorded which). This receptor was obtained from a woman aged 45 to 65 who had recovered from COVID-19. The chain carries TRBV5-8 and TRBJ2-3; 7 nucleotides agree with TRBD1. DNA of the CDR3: TGTGCCAGCAGGAGGGGGCAGGGATTGTCAGATACGCAGTATTTT. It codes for CASRRGQGLSDTQYF.